One sample yielded the 24 T cell receptor beta chains listed below, sequenced in a study of T cells in localized non-small cell lung cancer. Sequencing used immunoSEQ multiplex PCR; TCRdb keeps in-frame clones, though not all of them. The data show around 70,000 clones, 86% seen once. This sample comprised peripheral blood, obtained before any cancer treatment. The receptors derive from a male donor at least 60 years old with stage III squamous cell lung carcinoma.

The V call is TRBV6-5, the J call TRBJ2-3; weak D call: TRBD1 (5 bases). CDR3 size: 14 residues. Trimming took 1 base from V and 4 from J, leaving 9 bases between them. Germline CDR1 reads MNHEY; CDR2 reads SVGAGI. CDR3 DNA: TGTGCCAGCAGTTACTATCAAGGGGCAGATACGCAGTATTTT. Translated: CASSYYQGADTQYF.

This chain joins TRBV6-5 and TRBJ1-3; D is possibly TRBD1 (6 bases). The CDR3 totals 14 residues. From germline, CDR1 is MNHEY and CDR2 SVGAGI. Trimming removed 8 bases from V and 4 bases from J, with 15 bases in between. CDR3 DNA sequence: TGTGCCAGCGGCAGGGGCGCGGGAGGAAACACCATATATTTT. This gives the protein CASGRGAGGNTIYF.

The chain recombines TRBV7-2 with TRBJ1-5; no reliable D call. The V end lost 5 bases, the J end lost 1 base, and 6 bases lay between the germline ends. CDR3 length equals 13 residues. Germline CDR1 SGHTA, CDR2 FQGNSA. CDR3 DNA: TGTGCCAGCAGCCGCATAAGCAATCAGCCCCAGCATTTT. This sequence encodes CASSRISNQPQHF.

The rearrangement joins TRBV7-2 to TRBJ2-3, with TRBD2 identical over 9 bases. Trimming removed 4 bases from V and 0 bases from J; junction bases left unmatched: 5. Germline assignment: CDR1 SGHTA and CDR2 FQGNSA. The CDR3 runs to 16 residues. In DNA, the CDR3 is TGTGCCAGCAGCTCCGGACTAGCGATAAGCACAGATACGCAGTATTTT. It encodes CASSSGLAISTDTQYF.

This clone has only one observation. J is TRBJ2-5 and V is TRBV5-1; D is tentatively TRBD1 or TRBD2 (5 bases each). This CDR3 region has 16 residues. Between the trimmed V and J ends, which lost 1 base and 5 bases, there was a span of 18 bases. Germline values: CDR1 SGHRS, CDR2 YFSETQ. Here the CDR3 DNA reads TGCGCCAGCAGCTTGCAAGGGGACCGATTTACGGAGACCCAGTACTTC. The encoded protein is CASSLQGDRFTETQYF.

CDR3 sequence: CAWRTGTTGELFF. In DNA, the CDR3 is TGTGCCTGGAGGACAGGGACCACCGGGGAGCTGTTTTTT. The chain combines TRBV30 with TRBJ2-2, with 7 bases fitting TRBD1. The CDR3 totals 13 residues. Germline V gives CDR1 GTSNPN, CDR2 SVGIG (reference sequence). Unmatched junction bases numbered 2, after V lost 3 bases and J lost 4 bases.

The rearrangement uses TRBV12-5 and TRBJ2-3; 13 bases fit TRBD2. The V gene end was trimmed by 9 bases and the J gene end by 6 bases; junction bases not matched to a gene: 6. CDR3 length equals 14 residues. Germline assignment: CDR1 LGHNT and CDR2 FRNRAP. This CDR3 is CASSGTSGADTQYF. CDR3 nucleotide sequence: TGTGCTAGCTCCGGGACTAGCGGGGCCGATACGCAGTATTTT.

The rearrangement links TRBV19 to TRBJ1-1, with 7 bases aligning to TRBD1. CDR3 length: 14 amino acids. Trimming cost V 6 bases and J 5 bases; bases outside gene matches: 9. CDR1 and CDR2 from the germline V gene are LNHDA and SQIVND (reference sequence). The CDR3 DNA follows: TGTGCCAGTAGGCGGAGGGGACAGCGAACTGAAGCTTTCTTT. This gives the protein CASRRRGQRTEAFF. The whole variable domain, filled in from reference TRBV19 and TRBJ1-1, reads DGGITQSPKYLFRKEGQNVTLSCEQNLNHDAMYWYRQDPGQGLRLIYYSQIVNDFQKGDIAEGYSVSREKKESFPLTVTSAQKNPTAFYLCASRRRGQRTEAFFGQGTRLTVV.

This clone was found a few times. CDR3 sequence: CASSSARGTVKNIQYF. The CDR3 region has the DNA TGTGCCAGCAGTTCCGCTCGTGGGACCGTCAAAAACATTCAGTACTTC. The genes are TRBV6-6 and TRBJ2-4; D may be TRBD1 or TRBD2 (5 bases each). This CDR3 region has 16 residues. The ends were cut back, 4 bases at V and 3 bases at J, with 16 bases in the middle. Germline V gene sequence: CDR1 MNHNY, CDR2 SVGAGI (reference sequence).

For the CDR3, the DNA is TGTGCCAGCATGGAGGGGAGAACTAACTATGGCTACACCTTC. Protein: CASMEGRTNYGYTF. The J gene is TRBJ1-2, the V gene TRBV5-6; weak D call: TRBD1 (5 bases). The CDR3 covers 14 residues. The V gene's germline CDR1 is SGHDT and CDR2 YYEEEE. The germline V and J ends were trimmed by 6 bases and 0 bases, with 12 bases remaining between them.

This chain connects TRBV29-1 to TRBJ1-4, with D tentatively TRBD1 (5 bases). The CDR3 totals 12 residues. Germline values: CDR1 SQVTM, CDR2 ANQGSEA. Trimming removed 7 bases from V and 6 bases from J, with 12 bases in between. This chain's CDR3 is CSGRDSYEKLFF. The CDR3 region has the DNA TGCAGCGGTAGAGACAGTTATGAAAAACTGTTTTTT. The variable domain in full, completed from reference TRBV29-1 and TRBJ1-4, reads SAVISQKPSRDICQRGTSLTIQCQVDSQVTMMFWYRQQPGQSLTLIATANQGSEATYESGFVIDKFPISRPNLTFSTLTVSNMSPEDSSIYLCSGRDSYEKLFFGSGTQLSVL.

J is TRBJ2-1 and V is TRBV28; D is undetermined. Trimming took off 10 bases at V and 2 bases at J, with 9 bases between the two ends. This CDR3 is 12 amino acids long. Per the germline V gene, CDR1 is MDHEN and CDR2 is SYDVKM. The CDR3 region has the DNA TGTGCCACGGCTAGGACCTACAATGAGCAGTTCTTC. It yields the protein CATARTYNEQFF.

Remarks on this clone: At one boundary the junction diverges from the germline segment, which might be a read error. The chain joins TRBV19 to TRBJ1-5, with TRBD1 matching over 8 bases. The CDR3 covers 13 residues. CDR1 and CDR2 (germline): LNHDA, SQIVND (reference sequence). As DNA, the CDR3 is TGTGCCAGTAGTACAGGGGGCAACCAGCCCCAGCATTTT. Translated, it gives CASSTGGNQPQHF.

The DNA for the CDR3 is TGTGCCAGCAGCCCTTCGAGAACTGTAGATACGCAGTATTTT. Residues: CASSPSRTVDTQYF. This sequence joins TRBV11-2 and TRBJ2-3; D remains unclear. From germline, CDR1 is SGHAT and CDR2 FQNNGV. Trimming took off 5 bases at V and 5 bases at J, with 14 bases between the two ends. The CDR3 extends over 14 amino acids.

The chain is built from TRBV18 and TRBJ1-2; D unclear. This CDR3 spans 13 amino acids. V was pared by 5 bases and J by 0 bases, with 7 bases between. Germline CDR1 KGHSH, CDR2 LQKENI. The CDR3 DNA reads TGTGCCAGCTCATTTCAGGCTAACTATGGCTACACCTTC. It yields the protein CASSFQANYGYTF.

The chain links TRBV5-4 to TRBJ2-3; no clear D gene. The CDR3 totals 13 residues. Trimming cost V 0 bases and J 5 bases, with 7 bases left between them. From germline, CDR1 is SGHNT and CDR2 YYREEE (reference sequence). The CDR3, as DNA: TGTGCCAGCAGCTTGGACCCGGTAGATACGCAGTATTTT. Translation gives CASSLDPVDTQYF. Drawing the rest from reference TRBV5-4 and TRBJ2-3, the complete variable domain is ETGVTQSPTHLIKTRGQQVTLRCSSQSGHNTVSWYQQALGQGPQFIFQYYREEENGRGNFPPRFSGLQFPNYSSELNVNALELDDSALYLCASSLDPVDTQYFGPGTRLTVL.

This clone was counted once. The chain employs TRBV27 and TRBJ1-5, with TRBD1 identical over 7 bases. The length of the CDR3 is 15 residues. Looked up from germline, CDR1 is MNHEY and CDR2 is SMNVEV (reference sequence). V shed 8 bases and J 7 bases; nucleotides not matched to a gene: 14. The CDR3 reads CASRPQGQFGQPQHF. The CDR3 nucleotides are TGTGCCAGCCGACCCCAGGGACAGTTTGGACAGCCCCAGCATTTT.

This chain connects TRBV11-2 to TRBJ2-3; D is perhaps TRBD1 (6 bases). With 5 bases removed from V and 2 bases from J, the gap between germline ends came to 17 bases. The CDR3 has 16 residues. Germline V gene sequence: CDR1 SGHAT, CDR2 FQNNGV. Written as DNA, the CDR3 is TGTGCCAGCAGCACCGGATGGGGACACTACACAGATACGCAGTATTTT. This sequence encodes CASSTGWGHYTDTQYF.

This clone was counted between two and nine times. The V gene is TRBV6-1, the J gene TRBJ2-4; the D is unclear. Germline CDR1 is MNHNS and CDR2 is SASEGT. The CDR3 loop spans 11 amino acids. Trimming pared 4 bases from V and 8 bases from J, leaving 6 bases between. CDR3 loop: CASSVADIQYF. The CDR3 coding sequence is TGTGCCAGCAGTGTGGCGGACATTCAGTACTTC.

The chain has TRBV10-3 and TRBJ1-4; D uncertain. Germline CDR1 ENHRY, CDR2 SYGVKD. CDR3 length equals 16 residues. V lost 3 bases to trimming and J lost 4 bases, with 15 bases between them. The CDR3 DNA reads TGTGCCATCAGTGACTCCCTGACCACAAGTAATGAAAAACTGTTTTTT. It specifies CAISDSLTTSNEKLFF.

This clone showed up just a few times. V gene TRBV11-2 combines with J gene TRBJ2-6; unclear D gene. Germline CDR1 and CDR2: SGHAT and FQNNGV. This CDR3 is built from 16 residues. V was shortened by 1 base and J by 0 bases, with 7 bases between the two germline ends. In DNA form, the CDR3 reads TGTGCCAGCAGCTTAGTGGGTTACTCTGGGGCCAACGTCCTGACTTTC. The encoded protein is CASSLVGYSGANVLTF. Complete variable domain (other parts from reference TRBV11-2 and TRBJ2-6): EAGVAQSPRYKIIEKRQSVAFWCNPISGHATLYWYQQILGQGPKLLIQFQNNGVVDDSQLPKDRFSAERLKGVDSTLKIQPAKLEDSAVYLCASSLVGYSGANVLTFGAGSRLTVL.

The chain couples TRBV25-1 to TRBJ2-7; possibly TRBD1 or TRBD2 for D (5 bases each). V gave up 1 base and J gave up 1 base, with 17 bases separating them. The CDR3 spans 17 residues. Germline V gene data show CDR1 as MGHDK and CDR2 as SYGVNS. CDR3 residues: CASSELAGTGRSYEQYV. CDR3 nucleotide sequence: TGTGCCAGCAGTGAATTGGCAGGGACGGGTAGATCCTACGAGCAGTACGTC.

The chain carries TRBV2 and TRBJ2-3; TRBD1 agrees at 8 bases. Per the germline V gene, CDR1 is SNHLY and CDR2 is FYNNEI. The CDR3 length is 15 residues. J was trimmed by 6 bases and V by 3 bases; bases with no gene match: 8. CDR3 DNA sequence: TGTGCCAGCAGTGACGGGACAGGTGGGAGGGATACGCAGTATTTT. Translating gives CASSDGTGGRDTQYF. Complete variable domain (other parts from reference TRBV2 and TRBJ2-3): EPEVTQTPSHQVTQMGQEVILRCVPISNHLYFYWYRQILGQKVEFLVSFYNNEISEKSEIFDDQFSVERPDGSNFTLKIRSTKLEDSAMYFCASSDGTGGRDTQYFGPGTRLTVL.

The rearrangement uses TRBV7-2 and TRBJ1-6; TRBD1 matches at 7 bases. This CDR3 has 16 residues. The trim removed 1 base at V and 6 bases at J, leaving 6 bases unmatched. The V gene's germline CDR1 is SGHTA and CDR2 FQGNSA. The CDR3, as DNA: TGTGCCAGCAGCTTAGATGCAGGGGGATCTAATTCACCCCTCCACTTT. Amino acids: CASSLDAGGSNSPLHF.